This TCR beta chain appears in the sequencing data of a study of T cell responses to AZD1222 COVID-19 vaccine. Study results and caveats: The study found vaccine-associated CD4 TCRs spanning spike, dominant at 160-218 and 743-854. Unmutated regions of variants are reportedly targeted by nearly half of spike-specific TCRs.

The CDR3 runs 15 residues. V lost 1 base and J lost 0, with 7 bases in between. Germline values: CDR1 MGHRA, CDR2 YSYEKL. Sequencing used immunoSEQ multiplex PCR; TCRdb keeps in-frame clones, though not all of them. Of roughly 120,000 clones detected, roughly 92% appear once; the ten largest clones hold roughly 1.4%. With respect to this clone: Its target is unknown.

The specimen comprised peripheral blood, sampled 28 days after the second AZD1222 dose. The rearrangement uses TRBV4-1 and TRBJ1-3; no reliable D call. The TCR sequence derives from an adult who received the AZD1222 COVID-19 vaccine. The CDR3 DNA is TGCGCCAGCAGCCAAGGGACCAGCTCTGGAAACACCATATATTTT. Translation: CASSQGTSSGNTIYF.